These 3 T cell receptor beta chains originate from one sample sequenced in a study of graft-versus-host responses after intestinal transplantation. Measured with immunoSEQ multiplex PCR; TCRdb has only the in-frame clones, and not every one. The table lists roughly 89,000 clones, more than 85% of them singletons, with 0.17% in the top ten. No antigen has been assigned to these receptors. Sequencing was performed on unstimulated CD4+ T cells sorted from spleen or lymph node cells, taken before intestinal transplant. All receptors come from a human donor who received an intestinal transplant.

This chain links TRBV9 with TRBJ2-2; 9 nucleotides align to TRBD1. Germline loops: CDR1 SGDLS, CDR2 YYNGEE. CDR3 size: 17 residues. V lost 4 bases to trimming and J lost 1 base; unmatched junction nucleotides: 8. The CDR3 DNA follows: TGTGCCAGCAGCCCCCAACCGGGACAGGGGAACACCGGGGAGCTGTTTTTT. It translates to CASSPQPGQGNTGELFF.

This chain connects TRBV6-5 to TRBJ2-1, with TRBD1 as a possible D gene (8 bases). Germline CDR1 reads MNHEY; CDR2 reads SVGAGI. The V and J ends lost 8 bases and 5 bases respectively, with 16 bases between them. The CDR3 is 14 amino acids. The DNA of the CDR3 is TGTGCCAGCCAATGGACAGGGACTAACAATGAGCAGTTCTTC. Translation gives CASQWTGTNNEQFF.

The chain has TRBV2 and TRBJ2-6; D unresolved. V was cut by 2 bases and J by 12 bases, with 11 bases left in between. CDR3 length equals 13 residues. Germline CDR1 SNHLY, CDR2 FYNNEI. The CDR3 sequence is CASSEWAVTVLTF. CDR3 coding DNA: TGTGCCAGCAGTGAATGGGCAGTGACCGTCCTGACTTTC.